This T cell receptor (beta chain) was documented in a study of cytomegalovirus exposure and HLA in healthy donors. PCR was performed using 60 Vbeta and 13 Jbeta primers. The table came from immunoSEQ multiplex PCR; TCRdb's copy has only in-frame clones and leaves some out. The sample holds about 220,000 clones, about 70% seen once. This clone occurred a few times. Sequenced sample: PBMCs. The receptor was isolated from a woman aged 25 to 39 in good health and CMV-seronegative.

CDR3 sequence reads: CASRSGVHEQFF. The CDR3 region has the DNA TGTGCCAGTCGATCGGGGGTACATGAGCAGTTCTTC. The genes are TRBV11-2 and TRBJ2-1; possible D gene TRBD2, 6 bases. The germline gives CDR1 SGHAT, CDR2 FQNNGV. The CDR3 is 12 residues long. V was cut by 9 bases and J by 8 bases, with 14 bases left in between.